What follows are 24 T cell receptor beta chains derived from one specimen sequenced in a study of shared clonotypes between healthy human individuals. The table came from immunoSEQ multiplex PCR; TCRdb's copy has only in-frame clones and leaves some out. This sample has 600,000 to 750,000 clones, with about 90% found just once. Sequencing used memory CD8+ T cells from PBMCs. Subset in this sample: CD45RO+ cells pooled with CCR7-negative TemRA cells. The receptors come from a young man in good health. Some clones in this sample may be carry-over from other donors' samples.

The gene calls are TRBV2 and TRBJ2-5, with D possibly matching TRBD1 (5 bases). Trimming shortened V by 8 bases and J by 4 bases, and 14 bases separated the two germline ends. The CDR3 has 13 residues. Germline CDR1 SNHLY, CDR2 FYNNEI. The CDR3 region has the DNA TGTGCCAGCTTACTCAGGGTTCTAGAGACCCAGTACTTC. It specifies CASLLRVLETQYF.

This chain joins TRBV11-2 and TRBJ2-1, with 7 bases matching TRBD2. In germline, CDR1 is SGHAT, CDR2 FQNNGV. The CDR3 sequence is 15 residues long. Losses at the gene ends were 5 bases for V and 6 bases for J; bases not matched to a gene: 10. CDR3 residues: CASSPWASGSNEQFF. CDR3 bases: TGTGCCAGCAGCCCATGGGCTAGCGGATCCAATGAGCAGTTCTTC.

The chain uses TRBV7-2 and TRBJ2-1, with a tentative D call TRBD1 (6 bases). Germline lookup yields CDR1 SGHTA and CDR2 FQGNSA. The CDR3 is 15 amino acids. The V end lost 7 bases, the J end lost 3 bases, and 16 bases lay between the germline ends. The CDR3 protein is CASTPGHLLYNEQFF. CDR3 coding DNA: TGTGCCAGCACTCCGGGACACCTCCTCTACAATGAGCAGTTCTTC.

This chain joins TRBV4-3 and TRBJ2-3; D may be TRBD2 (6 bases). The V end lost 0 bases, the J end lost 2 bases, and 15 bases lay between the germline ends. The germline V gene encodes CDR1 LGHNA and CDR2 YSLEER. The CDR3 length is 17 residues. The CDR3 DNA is TGCGCCAGCAGCCAAGATACTACTAGCAGAGACACAGATACGCAGTATTTT. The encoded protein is CASSQDTTSRDTDTQYF.

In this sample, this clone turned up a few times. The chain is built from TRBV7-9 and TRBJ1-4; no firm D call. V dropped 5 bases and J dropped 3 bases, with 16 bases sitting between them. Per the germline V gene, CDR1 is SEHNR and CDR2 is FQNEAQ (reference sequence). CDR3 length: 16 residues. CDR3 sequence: CASSPWKSGPNEKLFF. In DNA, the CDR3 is TGTGCCAGCAGCCCCTGGAAGAGTGGCCCTAATGAAAAACTGTTTTTT. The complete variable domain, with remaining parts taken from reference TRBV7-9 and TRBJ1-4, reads DTGVSQNPRHKITKRGQNVTFRCDPISEHNRLYWYRQTLGQGPEFLTYFQNEAQLEKSRLLSDRFSAERPKGSFSTLEIQRTEQGDSAMYLCASSPWKSGPNEKLFFGSGTQLSVL.

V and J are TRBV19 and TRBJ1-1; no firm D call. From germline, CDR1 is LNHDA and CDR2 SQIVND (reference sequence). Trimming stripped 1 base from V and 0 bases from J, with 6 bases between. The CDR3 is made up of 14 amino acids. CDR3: CASSIASLNTEAFF. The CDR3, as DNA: TGTGCCAGTAGTATAGCCAGCCTGAACACTGAAGCTTTCTTT.

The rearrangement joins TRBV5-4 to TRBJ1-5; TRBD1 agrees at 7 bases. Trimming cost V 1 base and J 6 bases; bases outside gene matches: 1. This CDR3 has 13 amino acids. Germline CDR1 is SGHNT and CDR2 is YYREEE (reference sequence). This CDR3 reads CASSLSGGQPQHF. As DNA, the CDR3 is TGTGCCAGCAGCTTGTCAGGGGGTCAGCCCCAGCATTTT.

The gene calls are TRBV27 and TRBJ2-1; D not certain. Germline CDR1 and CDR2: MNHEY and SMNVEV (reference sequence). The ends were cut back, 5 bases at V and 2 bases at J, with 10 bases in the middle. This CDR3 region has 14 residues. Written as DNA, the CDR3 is TGTGCCAGCAGTCCCAGGCCCCCCTACAATGAGCAGTTCTTC. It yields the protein CASSPRPPYNEQFF.

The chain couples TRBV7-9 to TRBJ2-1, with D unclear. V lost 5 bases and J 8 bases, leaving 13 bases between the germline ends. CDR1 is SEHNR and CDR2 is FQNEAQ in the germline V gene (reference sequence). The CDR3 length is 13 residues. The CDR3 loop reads CASSRDIRDEQFF. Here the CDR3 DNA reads TGTGCCAGCAGCCGTGACATTAGGGATGAGCAGTTCTTC.

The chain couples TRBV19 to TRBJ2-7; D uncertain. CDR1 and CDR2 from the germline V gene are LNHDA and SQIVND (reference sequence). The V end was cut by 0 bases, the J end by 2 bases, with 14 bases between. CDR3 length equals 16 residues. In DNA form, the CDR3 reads TGTGCCAGTAGTATAGATTTTAGCCAGAACCCCTACGAGCAGTACTTC. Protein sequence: CASSIDFSQNPYEQYF.

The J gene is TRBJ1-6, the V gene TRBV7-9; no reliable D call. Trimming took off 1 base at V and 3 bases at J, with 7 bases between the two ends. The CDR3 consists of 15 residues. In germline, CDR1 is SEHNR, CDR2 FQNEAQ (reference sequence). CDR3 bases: TGTGCCAGCAGCTTAGGCAAAGTCTATAATTCACCCCTCCACTTT. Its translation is CASSLGKVYNSPLHF.

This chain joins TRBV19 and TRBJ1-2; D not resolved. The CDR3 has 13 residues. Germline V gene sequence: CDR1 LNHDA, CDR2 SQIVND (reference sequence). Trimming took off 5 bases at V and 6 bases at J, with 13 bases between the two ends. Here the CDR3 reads CASSAVVFDGYTF. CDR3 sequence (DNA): TGTGCCAGTAGTGCGGTAGTGTTTGATGGCTACACCTTC. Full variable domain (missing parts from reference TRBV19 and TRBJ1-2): DGGITQSPKYLFRKEGQNVTLSCEQNLNHDAMYWYRQDPGQGLRLIYYSQIVNDFQKGDIAEGYSVSREKKESFPLTVTSAQKNPTAFYLCASSAVVFDGYTFGSGTRLTVV.

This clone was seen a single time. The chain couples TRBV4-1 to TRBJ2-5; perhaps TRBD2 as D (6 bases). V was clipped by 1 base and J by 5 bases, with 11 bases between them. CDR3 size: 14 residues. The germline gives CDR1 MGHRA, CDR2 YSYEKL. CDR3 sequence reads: CASSQVLAWETQYF. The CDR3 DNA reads TGCGCCAGCAGCCAAGTTCTAGCGTGGGAGACCCAGTACTTC.

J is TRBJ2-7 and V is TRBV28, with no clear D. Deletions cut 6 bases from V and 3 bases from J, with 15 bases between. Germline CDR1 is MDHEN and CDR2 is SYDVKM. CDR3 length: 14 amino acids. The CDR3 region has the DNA TGTGCCAGCAGGCCCGGACCGTCCGGCTACGAGCAGTACTTC. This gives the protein CASRPGPSGYEQYF.

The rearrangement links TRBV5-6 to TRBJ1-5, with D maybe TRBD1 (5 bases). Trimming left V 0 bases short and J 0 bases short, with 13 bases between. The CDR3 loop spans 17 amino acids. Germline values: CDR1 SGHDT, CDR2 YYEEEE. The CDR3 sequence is CASSLAGAANSNQPQHF. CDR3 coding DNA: TGTGCCAGCAGCTTGGCCGGGGCAGCTAATAGCAATCAGCCCCAGCATTTT.

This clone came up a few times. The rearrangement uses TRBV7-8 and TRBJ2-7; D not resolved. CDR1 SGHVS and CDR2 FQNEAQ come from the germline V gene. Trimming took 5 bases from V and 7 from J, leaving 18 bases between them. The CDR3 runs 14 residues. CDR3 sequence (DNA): TGTGCCAGCAGCGCACCAGACGATCTAGGAGAGCAGTACTTC. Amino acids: CASSAPDDLGEQYF. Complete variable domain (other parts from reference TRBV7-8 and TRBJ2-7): GAGVSQSPRYKVAKRGQDVALRCDPISGHVSLFWYQQALGQGPEFLTYFQNEAQLDKSGLPSDRFFAERPEGSVSTLKIQRTQQEDSAVYLCASSAPDDLGEQYFGPGTRLTVT.

CDR3 loop: CASSVGSAPEQYF. The CDR3 nucleotides read TGTGCCAGCAGCGTAGGTAGCGCCCCAGAGCAGTACTTC. The chain is built from TRBV9 and TRBJ2-7; a possible D gene is TRBD2 (5 bases). The V gene's germline CDR1 is SGDLS and CDR2 YYNGEE. The CDR3 consists of 13 residues. The V and J ends lost 0 bases and 7 bases respectively, with 11 bases between them.

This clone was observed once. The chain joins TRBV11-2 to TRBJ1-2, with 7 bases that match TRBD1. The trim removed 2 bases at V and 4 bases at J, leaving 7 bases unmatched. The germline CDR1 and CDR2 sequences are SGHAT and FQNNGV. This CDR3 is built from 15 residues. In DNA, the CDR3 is TGTGCCAGCAGCTTATACGGGACAGAGATCTATGGCTACACCTTC. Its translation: CASSLYGTEIYGYTF.

This chain's CDR3 is CAWSQTSGSSYNEQFF. The DNA for the CDR3 is TGTGCCTGGAGCCAAACTAGCGGGAGCTCCTACAATGAGCAGTTCTTC. The J gene is TRBJ2-1, the V gene TRBV30; 11 bases agree with TRBD2. The CDR3 is 16 amino acids. Germline V lookup: CDR1 GTSNPN, CDR2 SVGIG (reference sequence). The trim removed 3 bases at V and 0 bases at J, leaving 4 bases unmatched.

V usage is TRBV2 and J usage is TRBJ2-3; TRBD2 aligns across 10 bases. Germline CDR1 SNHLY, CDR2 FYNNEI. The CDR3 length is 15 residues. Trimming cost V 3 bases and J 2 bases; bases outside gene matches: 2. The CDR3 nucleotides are TGTGCCAGCAGTGATAGCGGGAGGCCCACAGATACGCAGTATTTT. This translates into CASSDSGRPTDTQYF.

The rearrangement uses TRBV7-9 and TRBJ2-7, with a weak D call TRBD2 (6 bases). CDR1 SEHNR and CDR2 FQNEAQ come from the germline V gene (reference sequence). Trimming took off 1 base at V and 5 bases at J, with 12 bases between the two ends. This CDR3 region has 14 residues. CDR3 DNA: TGTGCCAGCAGCTTAGTCGGGAGACAGAACGAGCAGTACTTC. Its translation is CASSLVGRQNEQYF.

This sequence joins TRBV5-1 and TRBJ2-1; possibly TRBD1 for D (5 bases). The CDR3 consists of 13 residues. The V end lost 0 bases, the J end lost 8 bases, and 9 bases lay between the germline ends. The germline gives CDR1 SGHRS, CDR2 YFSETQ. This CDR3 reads CASSLGRVDEQFF. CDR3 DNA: TGCGCCAGCAGCTTGGGCAGGGTCGATGAGCAGTTCTTC.

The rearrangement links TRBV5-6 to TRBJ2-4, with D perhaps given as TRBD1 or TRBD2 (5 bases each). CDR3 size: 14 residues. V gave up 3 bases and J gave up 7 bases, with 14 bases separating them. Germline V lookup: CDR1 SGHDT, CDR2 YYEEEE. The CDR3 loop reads CASSYNGGRNIQYF. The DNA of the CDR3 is TGTGCCAGCAGCTATAATGGGGGAAGGAACATTCAGTACTTC.

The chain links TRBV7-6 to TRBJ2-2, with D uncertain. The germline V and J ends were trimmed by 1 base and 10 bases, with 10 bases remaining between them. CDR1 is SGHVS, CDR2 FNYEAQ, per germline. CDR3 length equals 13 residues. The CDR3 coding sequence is TGTGCCAGCAGCTTAGGGACCCATGAGGAGCTGTTTTTT. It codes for CASSLGTHEELFF.